This T cell receptor (beta chain) is from a study of shared clonotypes between healthy human individuals. Findings and limits, study-wide: It was observed that 5% to 6.5% of naive CD4 clonotypes were shared across several donors. The low donor count limited represented genetic and exposure-history diversity. Naive subsets typically showed greater estimated richness than memory subsets.

The CDR3 runs to 11 residues. The V gene's germline CDR1 is SNHLY and CDR2 FYNNEI. The V and J ends lost 5 bases and 7 bases respectively, with 8 bases between them. A remark on this clone: Its antigen remains unidentified.

This table comes from immunoSEQ multiplex PCR, and its TCRdb copy is limited to in-frame clones, with some not included. Among about 2.3 million clones, just under 95% were seen once, and the ten largest hold 0.37%. This receptor was taken from a young man in good health. Some clones in this sample may be carry-over from other donors' samples. Sequenced material: naive CD4+ T cells from PBMCs. The subset here: CD45RA+ positively selected. The gene calls are TRBV2 and TRBJ1-2; D unresolved. CDR3 loop: CASSPQSGYTF. DNA for the CDR3: TGTGCCAGCAGTCCTCAAAGTGGCTACACCTTC.